This entry is about one T cell receptor beta chain. In the same sample, other DNA sequences code for this CDR3. Some clones are missing from TCRdb's copy, which holds only in-frame ones; the method was immunoSEQ multiplex PCR. In the table there are 25,000 to 30,000 clones, roughly 75% of which are singletons. This sample is part of a study of T cell repertoires in ileal Crohn's disease. Study as a whole: Postoperative therapy was given to about half: 10 to 12 thiopurines, some 18 anti-TNF agents.

Losses at the gene ends were 6 bases for V and 6 bases for J; bases not matched to a gene: 4. Per germline, CDR1 MNHEY and CDR2 SMNVEV (reference sequence). The CDR3 runs 13 residues. Sequencing used ileal tissue. V and J are TRBV27 and TRBJ2-1, with 8 positions matching TRBD1. This receptor was obtained from an adult with Crohn's disease. This CDR3 reads CASRTGAVNEQFF. CDR3 nucleotides: TGTGCCAGCAGGACAGGGGCGGTCAATGAGCAGTTCTTC.